Described below is a single T cell receptor beta chain sequence and its context. Its recognized antigen is unknown. It has no much larger one-base neighbor in the sample; base qualities were not kept. Other DNA variants within this sample encode the same CDR3. Preparation of the library involved the immunoSEQ multiplex PCR assay. For the multiplex PCR, a mixture combining 60 forward primers for TCR Vbeta segments and 13 reverse primers for TCR Jbeta segments was used. Amplification of the CDR3 region of rearranged TCR beta genes was performed with a multiplex PCR assay on genomic DNA. On the Illumina HiSeq System, the amplified TCR beta libraries were sequenced as 87-base-pair reads. The authors processed their data as follows. A later analysis counted approximately 84 million unique TCR beta chains across the approximately 700 repertoires, and some 12 million of these chains were shared by at least two donors. A nearest-neighbor algorithm error-corrected the raw reads and collapsed the reads into unique sequences, merging closely related sequences to remove PCR and sequencing errors. To assign V, D and J gene segments, CDR3 sequences were aligned to IMGT reference sequences. For a sequence to be retained, a match of at least six nucleotides was required to both a V gene segment and a J gene segment. Rearrangements were classified as productive when the CDR3 lacked stop codons and remained in frame with V and J, and all other rearrangements were classified as non-productive. Following IMGT convention, CDR3 was defined as the stretch from the second conserved V-encoded cysteine up to the conserved J-encoded phenylalanine. The earlier analysis of some 540 of the donors excluded any sequence lacking an unambiguous match to a single V gene segment. An earlier analysis of several hundred of the donors called V segments functional above 56.7% productive rearrangements and segregating when the between-donor standard deviation exceeded 5%. A statistical classification framework was developed to diagnose cytomegalovirus status using the catalog of TCR beta chain sequences. In a later analysis, TCR nucleotide sequences were compared against IMGT/GENE-DB human TR gene sequences so that V and J genes could be assigned. In a later analysis, CDR3 sequences and most-parsimonious VDJ recombination scenarios were assigned using the TCRdist pipeline. A later analysis defined each TCR beta chain by its CDR3 amino acid sequence plus V-gene family, and excluded reads lacking a unique V-gene family. In a later analysis, nearly 600 highly shared, low-generation-probability nucleotide sequences were removed to address suspected cross-contamination and a sequencing artifact. In a later analysis, a clonal expansion index for each public chain was calculated from normalized within-repertoire ranks of inferred template counts. In a later analysis, generation probabilities were computed using a VDJ recombination model fitted to out-of-frame rearrangements, and the results were checked against IGoR. A later analysis scored TCR-TCR, TCR-HLA and TCR-CMV co-occurrence with hypergeometric tests, applying a repertoire-size bias correction to TCR pairs. A later analysis estimated false discovery rates by permuting HLA or CMV assignments 20 times. In a later analysis, co-occurring TCRs were grouped with DBSCAN, and TCRdist sequence similarity was added when clustering was performed within HLA-allele-positive subsets. For co-occurrence clustering, repertoires with fewer than 30,000 or more than 120,000 public chains were excluded, along with about five repertoires with anomalous nucleotide sharing. What TCRdb holds here is the immuneACCESS table cut down to in-frame rearrangements. Part of the clones is not present; checked against another copy, under half of the missing clones reflect an unresolved V gene, and the others are unexplained. D and trimming were read from the DNA, whereas the V and J calls and clone size are those reported in that table. The sample profile shows some 200,000 clones; roughly 84% of them were found once. The ten most abundant clones make up under 0.85% of the sample.

The CDR3 runs 13 amino acids, cysteine and phenylalanine included. Left in the record is the CDR3 DNA by itself, 39 bases read in frame from the first base. V lost 0 bases and J lost 5 bases, and the count of bases not matched to a germline gene is 2. For CDR1 and CDR2, the germline V gene (reference sequence) lists GTSNPN and SVGIG. This sample was taken from a study of cytomegalovirus exposure and HLA in healthy donors (dated by TCRdb to 2015 to 2018). Study-wide context: In an earlier analysis of 450 to 750 of the donors, less than 350 Gb of sequence data and some 120 million unique TCR beta sequences from 150 million to 200 million T cells were reported. The study profiled the T cell repertoires of hundreds of subjects by immunosequencing and related them to cytomegalovirus serostatus. Besides the first cohort of around 700 subjects, a separate validation cohort made up of over 100 different subjects was used. Roughly 5 DR-DQ haplotypes were handled as single units for association and clustering, since linkage in the cohort was strong. A later analysis re-analyzed previously published TCR beta repertoires from roughly 600 donors and added high-resolution HLA genotyping to study TCR occurrence patterns. HLA typing included class I and class II loci at four-digit resolution. Of the roughly 400 genotyped donors, approximately 83% fell in the genetic ancestry cluster associated with self-reported Caucasian donors. All discovery cohort repertoires had been generated using a single sequencing platform. A later genetic analysis used genome-wide SNP genotypes for about 60% of the 666 donors, treating that subset as a discovery cohort. Typing coverage varied by locus: roughly 629-640 donors for A, B, C, DRB1 and DQB1; approximately 500 for DQA1; around 570 for DPA1; roughly 450 for DPB1. On average, around 200,000 unique TCR beta nucleotide sequences were sequenced per donor among more than 350 genotyped donors of the cohort, with roughly 18% of those sequences being non-productive. An early release covering 500 to 750 HLA-typed donors comprised approximately 300 gigabases of sequencing data and approximately 80 million unique TCR sequences. High-throughput TCR immunosequencing, statistical association of individual TCRs with disease status, and machine learning were combined to predict cytomegalovirus infection status. The later analysis used no new phenotypic data to find candidate immune exposures, relying instead on TCR beta sequences and their occurrence across donors. In an earlier analysis of a few hundred of the donors, high-throughput TCR beta sequencing was used to judge whether each TCR beta V gene segment behaved as functional or pseudogenic. The study was designed to test whether signatures of past pathogen exposure could be identified by cataloging public T cell receptors. Donor age, sex, ethnicity and CMV serostatus were collected together with the repertoire data. Summary of the overall study and its limitations: Correlated functional status among segregating V segments might reflect linkage disequilibrium, but an unknown experimental factor could not be ruled out. The study listed approximately 150 TCR beta chains as associated with cytomegalovirus. In vitro tests confirmed that a few of the cytomegalovirus-associated TCR beta chains recognize cytomegalovirus antigens. A later analysis found that most CMV-associated TCR beta chains appeared HLA-restricted, with HLA associations seemingly driven largely by CMV exposure. In a later analysis, TCR association rates were found to vary across HLA loci, with the most associated TCRs seen for DRB1 alleles and the fewest for HLA-C alleles. Some IMGT-functional V segments, including TRBV6-2 and TRBV6-3, could not be told apart with the 87-base-pair reads, so those segments were excluded. The cohort was sequenced for TCR beta chains only, and without alpha or paired-chain data the features that could be detected were limited. A further reported finding was that TCR beta sequences accurately predicted the HLA-A and HLA-B alleles for most subjects in the first cohort. The presence/absence analyses assumed that sequencing depth was roughly uniform across donors, and that assumption may not be true. HLA typing was unavailable for some donors at each locus, so association tests used only the typed subset. In an earlier analysis of 500 to 650 of the donors, most TCR beta V segments appeared in productive rearrangements about 87% or about 30% of the time, broadly matching IMGT annotations. A cluster of highly shared sequence variants was judged likely to represent a technical artifact of the sequencing pipeline. Compared with the 666-donor mean, donors in an Asian-associated ancestry cluster had fewer N-insertions in productive TCRs, according to a later genetic analysis. An association between a missense DCLRE1C variant and V-gene and J-gene trimming of TCR beta chains was found in a later genetic analysis and replicated in an independent cohort. CMV serostatus was the only immune exposure information available for the cohort. The authors suggested that the approach could potentially be extended to other disease states and immunological phenotypes. Most TCR sequences were seen in very few donors, while some public TCRs were found in many individuals. When HLA alleles, especially DR and DQ, strongly co-occurred, attributing TCR associations to individual alleles was difficult. In a later analysis, HLA-associated TCR beta chains showed more clonal expansion and lower generation probabilities than non-associated chains that were equally common. A later analysis reported that several top co-occurrence clusters appeared linked to parvovirus B19, influenza, CMV and Epstein-Barr virus. Because counts were too low, around 18 rarely observed V segments, including chromosome 9 orphons, were left out of the earlier analysis of some 600 of the donors. In both the original and validation cohorts, the classifier was reported to diagnose cytomegalovirus status with high specificity and sensitivity. A later analysis associated 15,000 or so TCR beta sequences with specific HLA alleles at a false discovery rate of 0.05.

The cohort comprised 550 to 700 healthy bone marrow donors. At the time of sampling, all cohort members were nominally healthy, though unrecorded immune exposures were likely present. The donor was CMV seronegative and belonged to the group of approximately 320 seronegative cohort members. Every donor gave a peripheral blood sample, and the peripheral blood mononuclear cells from that sample were used for TCR beta sequencing. The Qiagen DNeasy Blood Extraction Kit was used to extract genomic DNA from the blood cell samples. This TCR derives from a boy under 10 years old in good health and CMV-seronegative. The V and J genes are TRBV30 and TRBJ1-1; TRBD1 aligns with 8 central bases. Source material: PBMCs. The DNA is TGTGCCTGGAGTGTCGACAGGGGAACTGAAGCTTTCTTT. Its protein reads: CAWSVDRGTEAFF.